These T cell receptor beta chains were read from a single sample in a study of patients and donors after allogeneic stem cell transplantation. TCRdb reanalysed the RT-PCR reads using MiXCR and keeps one entry per CDR3 protein. The table lists approximately 140,000 distinct CDR3 sequences, about two fifths of them singletons. The specimen was blood, either unsorted or a sorted T cell fraction (not recorded which). The receptors originated from a human donor who was either an allogeneic HSCT recipient or a stem cell or donor lymphocyte infusion donor (not recorded which). It is not recorded whose cells these are; they may come from a transplant donor. Each CDR3 is given with its conserved first and last residue. A D gene is named only where the DNA matches it firmly. Size values are once, few and many counts, or a class for expanded clones, and some rows have none.

j_call clone_size v_call d_call cdr3_nt cdr3_aa
TRBJ2-1 . TRBV28 . TGTGCCAGCAGTTTAGATTCTAGACAGAGCTCCTACAATGAGCAGTTCTTC CASSLDSRQSSYNEQFF
TRBJ1-1 few TRBV9 . TGTGCCAGCAGCGTAGACCACAGAGGAACTGAAGCTTTCTTT CASSVDHRGTEAFF
TRBJ1-5 . TRBV7-9 . TGTGCCAGCAGCGGCGAAGTGAGCAATCAGCCCCAGCATTTT CASSGEVSNQPQHF
TRBJ1-5 . TRBV6-5 . TGTGCCCGGACCGAGGGGGTGGCAGCCCTCAATCAGCCCCAGCATTTT CARTEGVAALNQPQHF
TRBJ1-5 few TRBV12-3/TRBV12-4 TRBD1 TGTGCCAGCAGAACCGGGACAGGGAAGGATCAGCCCCAGCATTTT CASRTGTGKDQPQHF
TRBJ2-1 few TRBV20-1 . TGCAGTGCCACAACAGCCGCTGAGCAGTTCTTC CSATTAAEQFF
TRBJ1-6 . TRBV6-1 TRBD1 TGTGCCAGCAGTGGAGGAGGGGGCGATTCACCCCTCCACTTT CASSGGGGDSPLHF
TRBJ1-4 . TRBV4-2 . TGTGCCAGCAGCCAAGATCTGGGGGCTAATGAAAAACTGTTTTTT CASSQDLGANEKLFF
TRBJ1-1 . TRBV6-4 . TGTGCCAGCAGTGAGTTCGGGGGGCTGACTGAAGCTTTCTTT CASSEFGGLTEAFF
TRBJ1-1 . TRBV27 . TGTGCCAGCAGTTTAGGGAGACGGGTAAACACTGAAGCTTTCTTT CASSLGRRVNTEAFF
TRBJ2-2 . TRBV6-2/TRBV6-3 . TGTGCCAGCAGTTACGGGGGTAGGGAGCTGTTTTTT CASSYGGRELFF
TRBJ2-3 . TRBV20-1 . TGCAGTGCACAGGCCGGGACTTTTGATCTAGATACGCAGTATTTT CSAQAGTFDLDTQYF
TRBJ1-6 once TRBV9 TRBD1 TGTGCCAGCAGCGGGACAGGGGTCTATAATTCACCCCCCCACTTT CASSGTGVYNSPPHF
TRBJ1-2 . TRBV6-2/TRBV6-3 TRBD1 TGTGCCAGCAGTGAGGGACAGATTGTTCCAGACACCTTC CASSEGQIVPDTF
TRBJ2-1 . TRBV6-6 . TGTGCCAGCAGTTACTCTCCAGAAACTAATGAGCAGTTCTTC CASSYSPETNEQFF
TRBJ1-4 few TRBV20-1 . TGCAGTGCTAGGGTCAGGGCTGAAAAACTGTTTTTT CSARVRAEKLFF
TRBJ1-5 many TRBV6-6 . TGTGCCAGCAGTTACGGGGGCGTGGATCAGCCCCAGCATTTT CASSYGGVDQPQHF
TRBJ1-2 . TRBV12-3/TRBV12-4 . TGTGCCAGCAGTTTAGGCAGGGTGGCTGGTGGCTACACCTTC CASSLGRVAGGYTF
TRBJ1-5 . TRBV24-1 TRBD1 TGTGCCACCAGGGGGACAGGCCTCAATCAGCCCCAGCATTTT CATRGTGLNQPQHF
TRBJ1-6 few TRBV20-1 . TGCAGTGCTAGAGATCCTAAGGGGAATTCACCCCTCCACTTT CSARDPKGNSPLHF